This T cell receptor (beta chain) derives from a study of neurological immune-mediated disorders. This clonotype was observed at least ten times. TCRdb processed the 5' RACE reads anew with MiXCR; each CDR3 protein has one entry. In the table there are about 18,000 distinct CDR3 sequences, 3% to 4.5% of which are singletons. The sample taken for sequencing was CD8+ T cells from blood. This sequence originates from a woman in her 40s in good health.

CDR3 sequence reads: CASSVWDRDTQYF. Here the CDR3 DNA reads TGTGCCAGCAGCGTTTGGGATCGAGATACGCAGTATTTT. V is TRBV9 and J is TRBJ2-3; no definite D call. Looked up from germline, CDR1 is SGDLS and CDR2 is YYNGEE. Trimming stripped 2 bases from V and 5 bases from J, with 9 bases between. The length of the CDR3 is 13 residues. Drawing the rest from reference TRBV9 and TRBJ2-3, the complete variable domain is DSGVTQTPKHLITATGQRVTLRCSPRSGDLSVYWYQQSLDQGLQFLIQYYNGEERAKGNILERFSAQQFPDLHSELNLSSLELGDSALYFCASSVWDRDTQYFGPGTRLTVL.